This TCR beta chain was found in a study of blood T cell repertoires in COVID-19. Study background: There were acute and convalescent COVID-19 samples, and they came from the United States, Italy and Spain. PBMCs, B-cell-depleted T cells, or T cells provided the cDNA or gDNA that made up the material.

Only in-frame clones appear in the TCRdb table, and some are missing; sequencing was by immunoSEQ multiplex PCR. The sample holds 200,000 or so clones; approximately 84% are singletons and the top ten take approximately 6.9%. The germline V gene has CDR1 LNHNV and CDR2 YYDKDF (reference sequence). The CDR3 contains 12 residues. The germline V and J ends were trimmed by 0 bases and 4 bases, with 3 bases remaining between them. The sequence was collected from a human donor with acute or convalescent COVID-19. The donor label of this sample is uncertain. Sequenced material: peripheral blood. V gene TRBV15 combines with J gene TRBJ2-5; D is ambiguous. The CDR3 region has the DNA TGTGCCACCAGCAGAGATCTAGAGACCCAGTACTTC. This codes for CATSRDLETQYF.